The rows below give T cell receptor beta chains drawn from one sample of a study of vaccination and CD4 T cells after COVID-19. TCRdb re-analysed the PCR reads in MiXCR, keeping a single row per CDR3 protein. There are tens of thousands of distinct CDR3 sequences in the sample; around 37% occur only once, and around 9.2% lies in the top ten. No antigens are known for them. The sample consisted of CD4+ T cells from blood, cultured in vitro, taken about 7 months after SARS-CoV-2 vaccination. The receptors were sampled from a human donor who had recovered from COVID-19. CDR3s include the opening cysteine and the closing phenylalanine or tryptophan. The order of the fields is J gene, clone size, D gene, V gene, CDR3 DNA, CDR3 protein. D genes are given only for firm matches. Size tells how often a clone was seen (once, few, many) or the class of an expanded clone, and some rows leave it out.

TRBJ1-5,few,.,TRBV20-1,TGCAGTGCAGCAGCCGGGACACGGTATCAGCCCCAGCATTTT,CSAAAGTRYQPQHF
TRBJ2-7,medium-sized,.,TRBV7-8,TGTGCCAGCAGCTTAGAAGTCGTAGCCTACGAGCAGTACTTC,CASSLEVVAYEQYF
TRBJ2-3,.,.,TRBV6-5,TGTGCCAGCAGTTTACGGACTCAAACTAGAACTAGCACAGATACGCAGTATTTT,CASSLRTQTRTSTDTQYF
TRBJ2-1,few,.,TRBV20-1,TGCAGTGCCGAAGGCCTCCCCCGGGAACCCTACAATGAGCAGTTCTTC,CSAEGLPREPYNEQFF
TRBJ2-7,few,TRBD1,TRBV7-9,TGTGCCAGCGGGGGGAGAATACAGGGGGCGCTTCGTGAGCAGTACTTC,CASGGRIQGALREQYF
TRBJ1-5,.,.,TRBV28,TGTGCCAGCAGTTTGGCTCTGGCAGGCAATCAGCCCCAGCATTTT,CASSLALAGNQPQHF
TRBJ2-3,once,.,TRBV7-6,TGTGCCAGCAGCTCATTTCGTCAGAGCACAGATACGCAGTATTTT,CASSSFRQSTDTQYF
TRBJ2-7,.,TRBD2,TRBV4-1,TGCGCCAGCAGCCAAGGCCAGGGCGGGAGGGCCGGGTTCGAGCAGTACTTC,CASSQGQGGRAGFEQYF
TRBJ1-5,few,.,TRBV7-2,TGTGCCAGCAGCATCCACATCAATCAGCCCCAGCATTTT,CASSIHINQPQHF
TRBJ1-5,.,.,TRBV27,TGTGCCAGCAGCCGGGGGTCCCGGGATAATCAGCCCCAGCATTTT,CASSRGSRDNQPQHF
TRBJ2-3,.,.,TRBV20-1,TGCAGTGCTGAGCTCGAAGATACGCAGTATTTT,CSAELEDTQYF
TRBJ2-7,medium-sized,.,TRBV20-1,TGCAGTGCTCCACATCCCCCGTCCGGGACTCAGAGCTCCTACGAGCAGTACTTC,CSAPHPPSGTQSSYEQYF
TRBJ1-5,few,.,TRBV6-2/TRBV6-3,TGTGCCAGCAGTAATACAGGGTATCAGCCCCAGCATTTT,CASSNTGYQPQHF
TRBJ2-2,.,TRBD2,TRBV20-1,TGCAGTGCTAGATGGGGTAGCGGGGGGGGCCGAGAGCTGTTTTTT,CSARWGSGGGRELFF
TRBJ2-7,few,TRBD2,TRBV19,TGTGCCAGTAGTCGGACTAGCGGGGGCTACGAGCAGTACTTC,CASSRTSGGYEQYF
TRBJ1-5,.,.,TRBV20-1,TGCAGTGCTAGAGGGGAGGCAGGGGATCAGCCCCAGCATTTT,CSARGEAGDQPQHF